The rows below give T cell receptor beta chains drawn from one sample of a study of post-analysis software for immune sequencing data. Using its own MiXCR run on the PCR reads, TCRdb lists one record per CDR3 protein. The table records around 400,000 distinct CDR3 sequences, approximately 39% of them present only once. The specimen sequenced was blood. The receptors originated from a girl aged 2 to 9 with multiple sclerosis. Both conserved end residues are part of each CDR3. The order of the fields is V gene, clone size, D gene, J gene, CDR3 protein, CDR3 DNA. A D gene is named only where the DNA matches it firmly. Clone size is shown for a subset of rows, as once, few, many or a class of expanded clone.

v_gene: TRBV20-1; abundance: NA; d_gene: TRBD2; j_gene: TRBJ2-7; CDR3aa: CSARILAGLSYEQYF; CDR3nt: TGCAGTGCTAGGATTTTAGCGGGACTCAGCTACGAGCAGTACTTC
v_gene: TRBV20-1; abundance: NA; d_gene: TRBD2; j_gene: TRBJ2-1; CDR3aa: CSAIRTSGRYNEQFF; CDR3nt: TGCAGTGCTATCCGGACTAGCGGGAGATACAATGAGCAGTTCTTC
v_gene: TRBV27; abundance: NA; d_gene: NA; j_gene: TRBJ2-3; CDR3aa: CASSFLGGTQYF; CDR3nt: TGTGCCAGCAGTTTCCTGGGGGGAACGCAGTATTTT
v_gene: TRBV6-6; abundance: NA; d_gene: TRBD1; j_gene: TRBJ2-5; CDR3aa: CTSRRGQGRQETQYF; CDR3nt: TGTACCAGCAGGCGTGGACAGGGCAGACAAGAGACCCAGTACTTC
v_gene: TRBV29-1; abundance: few; d_gene: NA; j_gene: TRBJ2-1; CDR3aa: CSVRGRANNEQFF; CDR3nt: TGCAGCGTTCGAGGACGGGCAAACAATGAGCAGTTCTTC
v_gene: TRBV5-1; abundance: few; d_gene: NA; j_gene: TRBJ1-2; CDR3aa: CASSFRRARGYTF; CDR3nt: TGCGCCAGCAGCTTTCGACGTGCCCGGGGCTACACCTTC
v_gene: TRBV11-2; abundance: few; d_gene: NA; j_gene: TRBJ2-4; CDR3aa: CASSNRDLAKNIQYF; CDR3nt: TGTGCCAGCAGCAATCGTGACCTAGCCAAAAACATTCAGTACTTC
v_gene: TRBV29-1; abundance: few; d_gene: NA; j_gene: TRBJ1-4; CDR3aa: CSVLTANEKLFF; CDR3nt: TGCAGCGTTTTAACTGCTAATGAAAAACTGTTTTTT
v_gene: TRBV7-2; abundance: NA; d_gene: NA; j_gene: TRBJ1-5; CDR3aa: CASSLKGEGGYSNQPQHF; CDR3nt: TGTGCCAGCAGCTTGAAGGGAGAAGGGGGTTATAGCAATCAGCCCCAGCATTTT
v_gene: TRBV6-6; abundance: NA; d_gene: NA; j_gene: TRBJ1-4; CDR3aa: CASRVDRLSNEKLFF; CDR3nt: TGTGCCAGCAGAGTCGACAGGCTCTCTAATGAAAAACTGTTTTTT
v_gene: TRBV7-8; abundance: few; d_gene: NA; j_gene: TRBJ2-1; CDR3aa: CASSLVRTTSYNEQFF; CDR3nt: TGTGCCAGCAGCTTAGTGCGGACTACCTCCTACAATGAGCAGTTCTTC
v_gene: TRBV4-1; abundance: few; d_gene: NA; j_gene: TRBJ1-2; CDR3aa: CASSPTLQGTTYGYTF; CDR3nt: TGCGCCAGCAGCCCGACCTTACAGGGCACCACTTATGGCTACACCTTC
v_gene: TRBV28; abundance: NA; d_gene: NA; j_gene: TRBJ2-7; CDR3aa: CASSLHDREAYEQYF; CDR3nt: TGTGCCAGCAGTCTCCACGACAGGGAGGCCTACGAGCAGTACTTC
v_gene: TRBV7-2; abundance: few; d_gene: TRBD1; j_gene: TRBJ1-5; CDR3aa: CASSPQGTGLNQPQHF; CDR3nt: TGTGCCAGCAGCCCCCAAGGGACAGGGTTGAATCAGCCCCAGCATTTT
v_gene: TRBV25-1; abundance: NA; d_gene: TRBD1; j_gene: TRBJ2-7; CDR3aa: CASSAGTGRYEQYF; CDR3nt: TGTGCCAGCAGCGCCGGGACAGGTCGCTACGAGCAGTACTTC
v_gene: TRBV6-2/TRBV6-3; abundance: many; d_gene: NA; j_gene: TRBJ2-4; CDR3aa: CASSYSRYLAKNIQYF; CDR3nt: TGTGCCAGCAGTTACTCCAGGTATTTGGCCAAAAACATTCAGTACTTC
v_gene: TRBV3-1; abundance: NA; d_gene: NA; j_gene: TRBJ1-1; CDR3aa: CASSQGSGTEAFF; CDR3nt: TGTGCCAGCAGCCAAGGTTCAGGCACTGAAGCTTTCTTT
v_gene: TRBV29-1; abundance: few; d_gene: NA; j_gene: TRBJ2-7; CDR3aa: CSVVVAVSSYEQYF; CDR3nt: TGCAGCGTTGTGGTAGCAGTGTCCTCCTACGAGCAGTACTTC
v_gene: TRBV6-1; abundance: NA; d_gene: NA; j_gene: TRBJ2-3; CDR3aa: CASSRTADRTDTQYF; CDR3nt: TGTGCCAGCAGTCGGACGGCCGACCGCACAGATACGCAGTATTTT
v_gene: TRBV20-1; abundance: NA; d_gene: NA; j_gene: TRBJ1-1; CDR3aa: CSARDFNFQGLMNTEAFF; CDR3nt: TGCAGTGCTAGAGATTTTAATTTTCAGGGGCTCATGAACACTGAAGCTTTCTTT
v_gene: TRBV20-1; abundance: NA; d_gene: NA; j_gene: TRBJ2-7; CDR3aa: CSAVTGETYEQYF; CDR3nt: TGCAGTGCTGTAACGGGAGAAACTTACGAGCAGTACTTC
v_gene: TRBV27; abundance: NA; d_gene: NA; j_gene: TRBJ2-7; CDR3aa: CASSLSSPRYSYEQYF; CDR3nt: TGTGCCAGCAGTTTATCTAGCCCCCGATACTCCTACGAGCAGTACTTC
v_gene: TRBV6-6; abundance: NA; d_gene: NA; j_gene: TRBJ2-3; CDR3aa: CAGSHDGSEADTQYF; CDR3nt: TGTGCCGGCAGCCACGATGGATCCGAGGCAGATACGCAGTATTTT
v_gene: TRBV5-1; abundance: few; d_gene: NA; j_gene: TRBJ2-3; CDR3aa: CASSLRADSTDTQYF; CDR3nt: TGCGCCAGCAGCTTGCGTGCCGATAGCACAGATACGCAGTATTTT
v_gene: TRBV28; abundance: NA; d_gene: TRBD2; j_gene: TRBJ2-1; CDR3aa: CASGGGPPLDEQFF; CDR3nt: TGTGCCAGCGGGGGGGGACCCCCCTTGGATGAGCAGTTCTTC
v_gene: TRBV7-2; abundance: NA; d_gene: NA; j_gene: TRBJ2-1; CDR3aa: CASSLAGAPIDEQFF; CDR3nt: TGTGCCAGCAGCTTAGCGGGAGCCCCGATTGATGAGCAGTTCTTC
v_gene: TRBV6-9; abundance: NA; d_gene: NA; j_gene: TRBJ2-5; CDR3aa: CASSEAPYF; CDR3nt: TGTGCCAGCAGCGAGGCCCCGTACTTC
v_gene: TRBV7-6; abundance: many; d_gene: NA; j_gene: TRBJ1-5; CDR3aa: CASSLLNQPQHF; CDR3nt: TGTGCCAGCAGCTTATTGAATCAGCCCCAGCATTTT
v_gene: TRBV6-1; abundance: NA; d_gene: TRBD1; j_gene: TRBJ1-1; CDR3aa: CASSEVETGTGTEAFF; CDR3nt: TGTGCCAGCAGTGAAGTAGAGACAGGGACGGGCACTGAAGCTTTCTTT
v_gene: TRBV5-1; abundance: few; d_gene: NA; j_gene: TRBJ2-6; CDR3aa: CASSLLDGSGANVLTF; CDR3nt: TGCGCCAGCAGTCTGCTTGACGGCTCTGGGGCCAACGTCCTGACTTTC
v_gene: TRBV12-3/TRBV12-4; abundance: few; d_gene: NA; j_gene: TRBJ1-1; CDR3aa: CASTRGYTEAFF; CDR3nt: TGTGCCAGCACTAGGGGTTACACTGAAGCTTTCTTT
v_gene: TRBV6-2/TRBV6-3; abundance: few; d_gene: NA; j_gene: TRBJ2-5; CDR3aa: CASSPQGLQETQYF; CDR3nt: TGTGCCAGCAGCCCGCAGGGCCTCCAAGAGACCCAGTACTTC
v_gene: TRBV5-1; abundance: few; d_gene: TRBD1; j_gene: TRBJ1-5; CDR3aa: CASSLWTGDQPQHF; CDR3nt: TGCGCCAGCAGCTTGTGGACAGGGGATCAGCCCCAGCATTTT